These 20 T cell receptor beta chains were all obtained from the same sample, sequenced in a study of sequential checkpoint blockade in melanoma. The treatment is: randomized to nivolumab then ipilimumab (arm A) or the reverse (arm B). Assay used: immunoSEQ multiplex PCR; TCRdb lists only in-frame clones, some missing. The sample shows approximately 7,800 clones, roughly 28% of them seen only once. The sequencing here drew on tumor tissue (inferred from file names), taken from a patient given nivolumab and ipilimumab in sequence. The receptors derive from a human donor with melanoma.

This clone was counted a few times. V usage is TRBV30 and J usage is TRBJ1-1, with D possibly matching TRBD1 (6 bases). The CDR3 extends over 12 amino acids. Trimming stripped 4 bases from V and 6 bases from J, with 12 bases between. Germline V gene sequence: CDR1 GTSNPN, CDR2 SVGIG (reference sequence). CDR3 coding DNA: TGTGCCTGGAACAGGGAGTGGGCTGAAGCTTTCTTT. Translation: CAWNREWAEAFF. The entire variable domain, with the rest obtained from reference TRBV30 and TRBJ1-1, is as follows: SQTIHQWPATLVQPVGSPLSLECTVEGTSNPNLYWYRQAAGRGLQLLFYSVGIGQISSEVPQNLSASRPQDRQFILSSKKLLLSDSGFYLCAWNREWAEAFFGQGTRLTVV.

This sequence joins TRBV10-3 and TRBJ2-7; D unresolved. Per germline, CDR1 ENHRY and CDR2 SYGVKD. V gave up 0 bases and J gave up 7 bases, with 13 bases separating them. The CDR3 runs 14 residues. DNA for the CDR3: TGTGCCATCAGTGAGTCGGCGGAAGGTTGGGAGCAGTACTTC. Its protein is CAISESAEGWEQYF.

This clone has a handful of counts. CDR3 protein: CASKWSGSYEQYF. As DNA, the CDR3 is TGTGCCAGCAAGTGGAGTGGATCCTACGAGCAGTACTTC. The chain combines TRBV6-8 with TRBJ2-7; D gene uncertain. From germline, CDR1 is MNHGY and CDR2 SAAAGT. The V end was cut by 7 bases, the J end by 1 base, with 11 bases between. This CDR3 region has 13 residues.

The chain couples TRBV11-3 to TRBJ2-4; 7 nucleotides agree with TRBD2. With V trimmed by 3 bases and J by 5 bases, 4 bases remained unmatched. Looked up from germline, CDR1 is SGHNT and CDR2 is YENEEA. The CDR3 spans 14 residues. CDR3 nucleotides: TGTGCCAGCAGCTTGGGAGGGGTGGAAAACATTCAGTACTTC. Protein sequence: CASSLGGVENIQYF.

The table lists this clone with a few counts. The rearrangement uses TRBV6-8 and TRBJ1-1; 7 bases map to TRBD1. The trim removed 7 bases at V and 6 bases at J, leaving 8 bases unmatched. CDR3 size: 13 residues. Germline V gives CDR1 MNHGY, CDR2 SAAAGT. CDR3 DNA: TGTGCCAGCATCCAGGGGGGTAGGGCTGAAGCTTTCTTT. Translation gives CASIQGGRAEAFF.

This clone occurred many times. The rearrangement links TRBV9 to TRBJ1-1; perhaps TRBD1 as D (6 bases). V lost 4 bases and J 8 bases, leaving 15 bases between the germline ends. The V gene's germline CDR1 is SGDLS and CDR2 YYNGEE. The CDR3 is made up of 13 amino acids. This CDR3 reads CASSLGGRNEAFF. The CDR3 DNA reads as TGTGCCAGCAGCTTAGGGGGACGGAACGAAGCTTTCTTT.

V usage is TRBV5-1 and J usage is TRBJ2-3; D possibly matches TRBD1 or TRBD2 (5 bases each). The V end was cut by 2 bases, the J end by 3 bases, with 10 bases between. Germline CDR1 is SGHRS and CDR2 is YFSETQ. The CDR3 covers 14 residues. The CDR3: CASSFGTATDTQYF. CDR3 sequence (DNA): TGCGCCAGCAGCTTCGGGACGGCTACAGATACGCAGTATTTT.

This clone showed up many times. The chain recombines TRBV11-3 with TRBJ2-7, with TRBD2 matching over 8 bases. Germline CDR1 and CDR2: SGHNT and YENEEA. The CDR3 loop spans 14 amino acids. The V segment lost 5 bases and the J segment 2 bases; nucleotides outside the gene matches: 5. The CDR3 DNA sequence: TGTGCCAGCAGCCCCCGGGGGGGCCCCTACGAGCAGTACTTC. Amino acid sequence: CASSPRGGPYEQYF.

By share of the sample, this clone is medium-sized. The V call is TRBV11-3, the J call TRBJ1-1; D is uncertain. CDR3 size: 16 residues. CDR1 and CDR2 (germline): SGHNT, YENEEA. V was shortened by 0 bases and J by 1 base, with 12 bases between the two germline ends. The CDR3 is CASSLEAASGNTEAFF. Here the CDR3 DNA reads TGTGCCAGCAGCTTAGAAGCGGCCTCCGGGAACACTGAAGCTTTCTTT.

The chain has TRBV19 and TRBJ2-5, with D uncertain. The germline V and J ends were trimmed by 0 bases and 2 bases, with 4 bases remaining between them. Per germline, CDR1 LNHDA and CDR2 SQIVND (reference sequence). The CDR3 loop spans 13 amino acids. For the CDR3, the DNA is TGTGCCAGTAGTATAGACAGTCAAGAGACCCAGTACTTC. This codes for CASSIDSQETQYF. Full variable domain (remainder filled in from reference TRBV19 and TRBJ2-5): DGGITQSPKYLFRKEGQNVTLSCEQNLNHDAMYWYRQDPGQGLRLIYYSQIVNDFQKGDIAEGYSVSREKKESFPLTVTSAQKNPTAFYLCASSIDSQETQYFGPGTRLLVL.

The V and J genes are TRBV6-8 and TRBJ2-7; D not certain. The V gene's germline CDR1 is MNHGY and CDR2 SAAAGT. This CDR3 has 12 residues. The V gene lost 10 bases and the J gene lost 3 bases, with 13 bases spanning the gap. CDR3 bases: TGTGCCATCAGAGATATCGGCTACGAGCAGTACTTC. This translates into CAIRDIGYEQYF.

CDR3 coding DNA: TGTGCCAGCAGTTTAGCGACAGAGCAAGAGACCCAGTACTTC. Translated, it gives CASSLATEQETQYF. The chain is built from TRBV28 and TRBJ2-5, with D possibly being TRBD1 (5 bases). The CDR3 covers 14 residues. The V gene's germline CDR1 is MDHEN and CDR2 SYDVKM. The germline V and J ends were trimmed by 2 bases and 2 bases, with 9 bases remaining between them. The full variable domain, completed using reference TRBV28 and TRBJ2-5, is DVKVTQSSRYLVKRTGEKVFLECVQDMDHENMFWYRQDPGLGLRLIYFSYDVKMKEKGDIPEGYSVSREKKERFSLILESASTNQTSMYLCASSLATEQETQYFGPGTRLLVL.

In its sample, this clone was seen many times. This chain connects TRBV6-8 to TRBJ1-5; D is perhaps TRBD1 (5 bases). From germline, CDR1 is MNHGY and CDR2 SAAAGT. The CDR3 has 16 amino acids. V lost 0 bases, J lost 4 bases, and 13 bases lay in between. Here the CDR3 reads CASSYSGTGRNQPQHF. Here the CDR3 DNA reads TGTGCCAGCAGTTACTCAGGGACGGGAAGGAATCAGCCCCAGCATTTT.

The chain couples TRBV6-8 to TRBJ2-1, with D perhaps matching TRBD2 (5 bases). The CDR3 has 15 amino acids. V shed 5 bases and J shed 4 bases, with 15 bases lying between them. Germline V lookup: CDR1 MNHGY, CDR2 SAAAGT. The CDR3 loop is CASSRSLGEYNEQFF. The CDR3 DNA reads TGTGCCAGCAGTCGTTCTCTGGGAGAATACAATGAGCAGTTCTTC.

Only one count was recorded for this clone. The CDR3, as DNA: TGTGCCAGTAGTGACAGGGCGAACACTGAAGCTTTCTTT. This codes for CASSDRANTEAFF. The V call is TRBV19, the J call TRBJ1-1, with 7 bases aligning to TRBD1. CDR1 is LNHDA, CDR2 SQIVND, per germline (reference sequence). This CDR3 has 13 amino acids. The V and J ends lost 5 bases and 1 base, in that order; junction bases with no gene match: 1.

The chain is built from TRBV5-1 and TRBJ2-7; the match to TRBD2 covers 12 bases. This CDR3 is 17 amino acids long. The germline gives CDR1 SGHRS, CDR2 YFSETQ. V lost 9 bases and J lost 1; bases outside the gene matches: 14. CDR3 coding DNA: TGCGCCATCACCCCGAGGACTAGCGGGAACGGATCCTACGAGCAGTACTTC. This codes for CAITPRTSGNGSYEQYF.

The rearrangement uses TRBV11-3 and TRBJ1-4; TRBD1 is a possible D gene (6 bases). Germline values: CDR1 SGHNT, CDR2 YENEEA. CDR3 length equals 17 residues. Trimming cost V 5 bases and J 8 bases, with 24 bases left between them. CDR3 DNA: TGTGCCAGCAGCCAAGGGGCCCGTGGGAGGGGGACCGAAAAACTGTTTTTT. It codes for CASSQGARGRGTEKLFF.

This clone was seen a handful of times. The rearrangement uses TRBV28 and TRBJ2-7, with 12 bases fitting TRBD2. This CDR3 comprises 14 residues. CDR1 and CDR2 from the germline V gene are MDHEN and SYDVKM. The trim removed 6 bases at V and 11 bases at J, leaving 11 bases unmatched. CDR3 bases: TGTGCCAGCAGGCCGGGACTAGCGGGCCAAGGGGAGTACTTC. It codes for CASRPGLAGQGEYF.

The rearrangement uses TRBV19 and TRBJ1-5, with D perhaps matching TRBD1 (5 bases). V shed 2 bases and J shed 7 bases, with 12 bases lying between them. Germline loops: CDR1 LNHDA, CDR2 SQIVND (reference sequence). The CDR3 is made up of 14 amino acids. The CDR3 sequence: CASSITGAGQPQHF. The CDR3 coding sequence is TGTGCCAGTAGTATAACCGGGGCAGGACAGCCCCAGCATTTT.

This clone counts as medium-sized. The chain links TRBV11-3 to TRBJ1-2; TRBD1 is a possible D gene (5 bases). The CDR3 is 15 residues long. Germline-derived CDR1 and CDR2 are SGHNT and YENEEA. Trimming shortened V by 1 base and J by 7 bases, and 16 bases separated the two germline ends. CDR3 DNA: TGTGCCAGCAGCTTAGGGACCACAGGCATGGGTGGCTACACCTTC. Protein product: CASSLGTTGMGGYTF.